These T cell receptor beta chains were read from a single sample in a study of post-analysis software for immune sequencing data. TCRdb passed the PCR reads through MiXCR, listing each CDR3 protein once. The sample has roughly 400,000 distinct CDR3 sequences; less than 40% are singletons. Sequenced sample: blood. These receptors were collected from a girl aged 2-10 years with multiple sclerosis. CDR3s include the opening cysteine and the closing phenylalanine or tryptophan. D genes are given only for firm matches. Some rows have no size entry. The others give once, few or many, or a class for an expanded clone.

j_gene | abundance | v_gene | d_gene | CDR3nt | CDR3aa
TRBJ2-7 | . | TRBV7-6 | TRBD1 | TGTGCCAGCAGCTTAGAGACAGGGTCCGAGCAGTACTTC | CASSLETGSEQYF
TRBJ2-5 | . | TRBV2 | . | TGCGCCAGCAGGACCTACCTAGCGGAGACCCAGTACTTC | CASRTYLAETQYF
TRBJ1-6 | . | TRBV5-5 | TRBD1 | TGTGCCAGCAGCTTGGGGACAGGGAGCTCCTATAATTCACCCCTCCACTTT | CASSLGTGSSYNSPLHF
TRBJ1-4 | . | TRBV5-1 | . | TGCGCCAGCAGCTCTCAAACCGGGACGAATTATGAAAAACTGTTTTTT | CASSSQTGTNYEKLFF
TRBJ2-3 | . | TRBV12-3/TRBV12-4 | . | TGTGCCAGCAGCCGCAGGGGGGGCGCAGATACGCAGTATTTT | CASSRRGGADTQYF
TRBJ2-7 | . | TRBV5-1 | . | TGCGCCAGCATCTCGAAGGAGGGACCAACCTTCTACGAGCAGTACTTC | CASISKEGPTFYEQYF
TRBJ1-2 | few | TRBV6-5 | . | TGTGCCAGCAGTTTGCTAGGGGATCACTATGGCTACACCTTC | CASSLLGDHYGYTF
TRBJ1-4 | few | TRBV9 | TRBD1 | TGTGCCAGCAGCCCGACCCCCACAGGGGGTACAAATGAAAAACTGTTTTTT | CASSPTPTGGTNEKLFF
TRBJ2-3 | . | TRBV28 | TRBD2 | TGTGCCAGCAGTGTCAGCGGGAGGCCCACAGATACGCAGTATTTT | CASSVSGRPTDTQYF
TRBJ2-7 | . | TRBV5-1 | . | TGCGCCAGCAGCTTGGGATTAGGGACCCCTTCCTACGAGCAGTACTTC | CASSLGLGTPSYEQYF
TRBJ1-4 | . | TRBV20-1 | TRBD1 | TGCAGTGCTAGCCGGAGTTTAACAGGGGAGGAAAAACTGTTTTTT | CSASRSLTGEEKLFF
TRBJ2-7 | . | TRBV15 | . | TGTGCCACCAGCAGGACCACCGGCGAGCGGGACATCAACGAGCAGTACTTC | CATSRTTGERDINEQYF
TRBJ2-1 | . | TRBV7-2 | . | TGTGCCAGCAGTCGGGACGTCATAGGCTCCTACAATGAGCAGTTCTTC | CASSRDVIGSYNEQFF
TRBJ1-5 | . | TRBV21-1 | . | TGTGCCAGCAGCAAAGACCAGGGATATGGACCTTTCAATCAGCCCCAGCATTTT | CASSKDQGYGPFNQPQHF
TRBJ2-7 | . | TRBV7-2 | TRBD2 | TGTGCCAGCAGCTTATCTGCGGGAGGGCTCTACGAGCAGTACTTC | CASSLSAGGLYEQYF
TRBJ1-1 | . | TRBV29-1 | . | TGCAGCGTTCTGGGACAACCATTGAACACTGAAGCTTTCTTT | CSVLGQPLNTEAFF
TRBJ2-5 | . | TRBV20-1 | TRBD2 | TGCAGTGCTACACAGGGACTAGCGGGTGCGGAGCAGTACTTC | CSATQGLAGAEQYF
TRBJ2-7 | few | TRBV14 | . | TGTGCCAGCAGCCCGAGGCAGGCGATTCCTTACGAGCAGTACTTC | CASSPRQAIPYEQYF
TRBJ1-1 | . | TRBV29-1 | . | TGCAGCGTTGTGGGCCTTTACAGGGCTGAAGCTTTCTTT | CSVVGLYRAEAFF
TRBJ1-2 | few | TRBV5-1 | . | TGCGCCAGCAGCTTGGTGGCGGGATCCATCTATGGCTACACCTTC | CASSLVAGSIYGYTF
TRBJ2-5 | few | TRBV12-3/TRBV12-4 | TRBD2 | TGTGCCAGCAGGATTAGCGGGGGTATCGTCCCGTACTTC | CASRISGGIVPYF
TRBJ1-2 | once | TRBV6-5 | . | TGTGCCAGCAGTTACTTCGGACGGGGGCACTATGGCTACACCTTC | CASSYFGRGHYGYTF
TRBJ2-7 | . | TRBV19 | TRBD1 | TGTGCCAGTAGTACGGGACAGGGATCCTACGAGCAGTACTTC | CASSTGQGSYEQYF
TRBJ2-1 | . | TRBV27 | TRBD1 | TGTGCCAGCAGTTTAAAGGGGTACAGGGGCCGCGGAAGCTCCTACAATGAGCAGTTCTTC | CASSLKGYRGRGSSYNEQFF
TRBJ2-1 | few | TRBV5-1 | TRBD2 | TGCGCCAGCAGCCACCGGGCTAGCGGGAACAATGAGCAGTTCTTC | CASSHRASGNNEQFF
TRBJ2-5 | . | TRBV7-2 | TRBD1 | TGTGCCAGCAGCTTAGTGACAGGGGGCGAAGAGACCCAGTACTTC | CASSLVTGGEETQYF
TRBJ2-1 | . | TRBV4-3 | . | TGCGCCAGCAGCCAGGACGCACTATACAATGAGCAGTTCTTC | CASSQDALYNEQFF
TRBJ2-7 | few | TRBV24-1 | TRBD1 | TGTGCCACCAGTCAGTCGGGACAGGGCTCCTACGAGCAGTACTTC | CATSQSGQGSYEQYF
TRBJ1-1 | . | TRBV5-1 | . | TGCGCCAGCAGCTTGAGTTCTTTGGTTACTGAAGCTTTCTTT | CASSLSSLVTEAFF
TRBJ2-7 | . | TRBV7-8 | TRBD1 | TGTGCCAGCAGCACCGACAGGGCCCTAAGCTCCTACGAGCAGTACTTC | CASSTDRALSSYEQYF
TRBJ2-7 | few | TRBV6-5 | TRBD1 | TGTGCCAGCAGACTAGAGACAGGGGCTTGGCACGAGCAGTACTTC | CASRLETGAWHEQYF
TRBJ2-5 | few | TRBV20-1 | TRBD2 | TGCAGTGCTAGAGATATACTAGCGGGTAAAGAGACCCAGTACTTC | CSARDILAGKETQYF
TRBJ1-1 | . | TRBV20-1 | . | TGCAGTGCTAAGTGGAACACTGAAGCTTTCTTT | CSAKWNTEAFF
TRBJ2-3 | . | TRBV29-1 | . | TGCAGCGTTGAGCGGGGACAGGGGGCAGGACTAGCGGGAGCAGATACGCAGTATTTT | CSVERGQGAGLAGADTQYF
TRBJ2-6 | few | TRBV10-3 | . | TGTGCCATCAAGGAGGGATACGGGGCCAACGTCCTGACTTTC | CAIKEGYGANVLTF
TRBJ2-7 | few | TRBV18 | TRBD2 | TGTGCCAGCTCACCACCAAGGGGCCCGGGAGGCTACGAGCAGTACTTC | CASSPPRGPGGYEQYF
TRBJ1-5 | . | TRBV20-1 | TRBD1 | TGCAGTGCTTTATACGGGACAGGGGGCAATCAGCCCCAGCATTTT | CSALYGTGGNQPQHF
TRBJ2-7 | few | TRBV5-1 | . | TGCGCCAGCAGCTTGGGTATAGCCTACGAGCAGTACTTC | CASSLGIAYEQYF
TRBJ1-2 | few | TRBV29-1 | . | TGCAGCGTTGACTCATTTCAGGGATCCTATGGCTACACCTTC | CSVDSFQGSYGYTF
TRBJ2-1 | few | TRBV5-6 | TRBD2 | TGTGCCAGCAGCCCCTTCGTGACTAGCGAGTATGAGCAGTTCTTC | CASSPFVTSEYEQFF